The source of this T cell receptor (beta chain) is a study of human versus mouse CDR3 diversity and MHC coevolution. Study background: immunoSEQ was reported to reach one in 200,000 T cells sensitivity.

Repertoires were generated with immunoSEQ multiplex PCR, while TCRdb's copy carries only in-frame clones and drops some. The sample gives about 81,000 clones, roughly 95% of which show up once; over 1.3% is in the top ten. The germline V and J ends were trimmed by 7 bases and 1 base, with 10 bases remaining between them. CDR1 and CDR2 (germline): SNHLY, FYNNEI. This CDR3 is 14 amino acids long. The sample was naive CD4+ T cells from blood. Regarding subset: CD45RO-negative CD62L-positive naive CD4 T cells. The rearrangement joins TRBV2 to TRBJ2-2; TRBD1 is a possible D gene (5 bases). This clonotype was obtained from a person aged 25 to 75 in good health. The CDR3 region is CASNRGKNTGELFF. In DNA, the CDR3 is TGTGCCAGCAATAGGGGCAAGAACACCGGGGAGCTGTTTTTT.